Below, 20 T cell receptor beta chains from the same sample are listed, as sequenced in a study of identical twins. One entry per CDR3 protein results from TCRdb running MiXCR on the 5' RACE reads. The table records 1.5 million to 2 million distinct CDR3 sequences, about 32% of them present only once. The sequencing input was cord blood. Receptor source: a newborn girl in good health.

The chain joins TRBV4-1 to TRBJ2-4; D remains ambiguous. Germline V gene lookup returns CDR1 MGHRA and CDR2 YSYEKL. The CDR3 contains 15 residues. V was pared by 5 bases and J by 0 bases, with 11 bases between. CDR3 residues: CASSYQAVAKNIQYF. Here the CDR3 DNA reads TGCGCCAGCAGCTACCAGGCGGTAGCCAAAAACATTCAGTACTTC.

This clonotype was observed a few times. The rearrangement uses TRBV15 and TRBJ2-1, with TRBD2 matching over 10 bases. This CDR3 has 16 residues. The trim removed 5 bases at V and 7 bases at J, leaving 11 bases unmatched. In germline, CDR1 is LNHNV, CDR2 YYDKDF (reference sequence). CDR3 in DNA: TGTGCCACCAGCTCCCATAGCGGGAGGACCGTTAATGAGCAGTTCTTC. Amino acids: CATSSHSGRTVNEQFF. The variable domain in full, completed from reference TRBV15 and TRBJ2-1, reads DAMVIQNPRYQVTQFGKPVTLSCSQTLNHNVMYWYQQKSSQAPKLLFHYYDKDFNNEADTPDNFQSRRPNTSFCFLDIRSPGLGDTAMYLCATSSHSGRTVNEQFFGPGTRLTVL.

This clonotype came up a few times. The chain links TRBV9 to TRBJ1-2, with D maybe TRBD1 (5 bases). The CDR3 contains 14 residues. With 1 base removed from V and 5 bases from J, the gap between germline ends came to 12 bases. Per the germline V gene, CDR1 is SGDLS and CDR2 is YYNGEE. For the CDR3, the DNA is TGTGCCAGCAGCGTAACAGGTTTAGAGTATGGCTACACCTTC. Its protein is CASSVTGLEYGYTF.

This clonotype showed up just a few times. CDR3 sequence: CASSDSGGRGEQYF. The CDR3 bases are TGTGCCAGCAGCGATAGCGGGGGACGGGGCGAGCAGTACTTC. This chain links TRBV3-1 with TRBJ2-7; TRBD2 agrees at 9 bases. This CDR3 is built from 14 residues. The J segment lost 6 bases and the V segment lost 5 bases, leaving 8 bases of the junction unmatched. Germline CDR1 is LGHDT and CDR2 is YNNKEL (reference sequence).

This chain links TRBV12-3 or TRBV12-4 with TRBJ2-1, with D possibly being TRBD2 (6 bases). The ends were cut back, 1 base at V and 6 bases at J, with 13 bases in the middle. The CDR3 length is 15 residues. Here the CDR3 DNA reads TGTGCCAGCAGTTTAGACGGGTCCGGGGGCAATGAGCAGTTCTTC. Its translation is CASSLDGSGGNEQFF.

The V gene is TRBV4-2, the J gene TRBJ2-1; 7 bases map to TRBD2. CDR1 is LGHNA, CDR2 YNFKEQ, per germline. The CDR3 runs 15 residues. The V segment lost 0 bases and the J segment 4 bases; nucleotides outside the gene matches: 3. CDR3 nucleotides: TGTGCCAGCAGCCAAGATACTAGCGAGTACAATGAGCAGTTCTTC. It specifies CASSQDTSEYNEQFF.

V usage is TRBV19 and J usage is TRBJ1-4; D uncertain. CDR3 length equals 14 residues. CDR1 is LNHDA, CDR2 SQIVND, per germline (reference sequence). The V and J ends lost 3 bases and 5 bases respectively, with 10 bases between them. The CDR3 DNA follows: TGTGCCAGTAGTATCGGGTCCCGGAATGAAAAACTGTTTTTT. Its protein product is CASSIGSRNEKLFF.

This clonotype appeared a few times. The chain recombines TRBV7-9 with TRBJ2-1, with D hard to call. V was trimmed by 5 bases and J by 6 bases, leaving 14 bases between them. The CDR3 runs 14 residues. Germline assignment: CDR1 SEHNR and CDR2 FQNEAQ (reference sequence). CDR3 loop: CASSRSAFGNEQFF. The DNA of the CDR3 is TGTGCCAGCAGCCGATCTGCATTTGGCAATGAGCAGTTCTTC.

The gene calls are TRBV2 and TRBJ1-1, with TRBD1 matching 7 bases. J gave up 6 bases and V 6 bases, and 7 bases lay outside the gene matches. The CDR3 length is 13 residues. The germline V gene has CDR1 SNHLY and CDR2 FYNNEI. In DNA form, the CDR3 reads TGTGCCAGCAGCCCCGAGGGGGCTTCTGAAGCTTTCTTT. It yields the protein CASSPEGASEAFF. Supplemented by reference TRBV2 and TRBJ1-1, the full variable domain reads EPEVTQTPSHQVTQMGQEVILRCVPISNHLYFYWYRQILGQKVEFLVSFYNNEISEKSEIFDDQFSVERPDGSNFTLKIRSTKLEDSAMYFCASSPEGASEAFFGQGTRLTVV.

This clonotype was seen a handful of times. The chain employs TRBV15 and TRBJ2-3, with 10 bases aligning to TRBD2. CDR1 is LNHNV and CDR2 is YYDKDF in the germline V gene (reference sequence). The CDR3 has 16 amino acids. J was trimmed by 4 bases and V by 5 bases; bases with no gene match: 9. As DNA, the CDR3 is TGTGCCACCAGCGGTAGTAGCGGGAGGAAATCAGATACGCAGTATTTT. Encoded protein: CATSGSSGRKSDTQYF.

As concerns this clonotype: A much larger clonotype is one base distant, so this may be a read error. The rearrangement links TRBV29-1 to TRBJ2-5; no definite D call. Trimming left V 6 bases short and J 11 bases short, with 13 bases between. CDR1 is SQVTM, CDR2 ANQGSEA, per germline. The CDR3 runs to 10 residues. The CDR3 bases are TGCAGCGTCCAACGATACGTGCAGTACTTC. Encoded protein: CSVQRYVQYF.

This clonotype was counted only a few times. This chain uses TRBV20-1 with TRBJ2-5; no firm D call. The assigned J gene may be wrong: the sequence end matches TRBJ2-7 better. Germline assignment: CDR1 DFQATT and CDR2 SNEGSKA (reference sequence). This CDR3 region has 15 residues. The CDR3 DNA sequence: TGCAGTGCTAGAAGGTGGAGTAGATCTAGCTACGAGCAGTACTTC. Translation: CSARRWSRSSYEQYF.

The chain combines TRBV9 with TRBJ2-1; 9 bases fit TRBD2. The CDR3 totals 16 residues. The germline gives CDR1 SGDLS, CDR2 YYNGEE. The junction had 3 bases not matched to a gene; V was cut back by 0 bases and J by 2 bases. This chain's CDR3 is CASSVASGVTYNEQFF. In nucleotides, the CDR3 is TGTGCCAGCAGCGTAGCTAGCGGGGTGACCTACAATGAGCAGTTCTTC.

In DNA, the CDR3 is TGTGCCAGCAGTTTATATTCAGGGAATAATTCACCCCTCCACTTT. It specifies CASSLYSGNNSPLHF. The V and J genes are TRBV28 and TRBJ1-6; TRBD1 is a possible D gene (5 bases). This CDR3 region has 15 residues. Germline V gives CDR1 MDHEN, CDR2 SYDVKM. The V and J ends lost 1 base and 5 bases respectively, with 9 bases between them.

The chain combines TRBV4-1 with TRBJ2-3, with TRBD1 identical over 7 bases. The CDR3 is 15 residues long. Germline values: CDR1 MGHRA, CDR2 YSYEKL. Losses at the gene ends were 4 bases for V and 5 bases for J; bases not matched to a gene: 9. In DNA form, the CDR3 reads TGCGCCAGCAGCCCTACAGGGGTCCGAGGAGATACGCAGTATTTT. This encodes CASSPTGVRGDTQYF.

This clonotype was seen many times. The chain employs TRBV7-9 and TRBJ2-7, with D uncertain. This CDR3 spans 13 amino acids. Deletions cut 3 bases from V and 3 bases from J, with 9 bases between. Germline V gene sequence: CDR1 SEHNR, CDR2 FQNEAQ (reference sequence). The DNA for the CDR3 is TGTGCCAGCAGCTTTGCAGCAGGCTACGAGCAGTACTTC. Protein product: CASSFAAGYEQYF.

Turning to this clonotype: The junction differs from germline at one of its ends, possibly a read error. This chain uses TRBV7-8 with TRBJ2-4, with 8 bases lining up with TRBD2. The CDR3 totals 16 residues. Germline-derived CDR1 and CDR2 are SGHVS and FQNEAQ. The CDR3 here is CAGSSGARGAKNIQYF. DNA for the CDR3: TGTGCCGGCAGTAGCGGGGCCCGCGGGGCCAAAAACATTCAGTACTTC.

V and J are TRBV21-1 and TRBJ1-6. TRBV21-1 is marked as a pseudogene. The CDR3 is made up of 13 amino acids. CDR3 in amino acids: CASSKEGVSPLHF. CDR3 DNA: TGTGCCAGCAGCAAAGAGGGAGTGTCACCCCTCCACTTT.

A note on this clonotype: A much larger clone sits a single nucleotide away, making a read error possible. The chain is built from TRBV6-5 and TRBJ2-1; D is unresolved. The CDR3 has 12 residues. Germline V gene data show CDR1 as MNHEY and CDR2 as SVGAGI. Trimming cost V 6 bases and J 10 bases, with 13 bases left between them. The CDR3 loop is CASSPRRYEQFF. The CDR3 DNA follows: TGTGCCAGCAGCCCACGGAGATACGAGCAGTTCTTC.

This clonotype occurred a few times. This sequence joins TRBV25-1 and TRBJ2-5; no reliable D call. The J call may be in error: the DNA end matches TRBJ2-7 better. From germline, CDR1 is MGHDK and CDR2 SYGVNS. The CDR3 consists of 12 residues. The CDR3 region has the DNA TGTGCCAGCAGTGAATATGACGACGAGCAGTACTTC. This encodes CASSEYDDEQYF.